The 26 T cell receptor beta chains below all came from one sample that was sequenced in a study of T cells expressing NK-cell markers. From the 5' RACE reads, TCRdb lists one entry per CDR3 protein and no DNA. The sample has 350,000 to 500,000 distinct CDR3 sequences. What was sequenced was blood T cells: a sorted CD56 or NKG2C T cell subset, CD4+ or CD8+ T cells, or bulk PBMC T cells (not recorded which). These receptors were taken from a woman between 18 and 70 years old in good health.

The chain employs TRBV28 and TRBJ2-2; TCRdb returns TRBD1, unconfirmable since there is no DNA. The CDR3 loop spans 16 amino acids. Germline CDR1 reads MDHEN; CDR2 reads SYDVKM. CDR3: CASSPAGAGVTGELFF.

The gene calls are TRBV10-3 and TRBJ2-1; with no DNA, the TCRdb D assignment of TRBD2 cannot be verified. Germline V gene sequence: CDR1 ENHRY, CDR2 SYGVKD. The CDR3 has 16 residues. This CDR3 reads CAISVRTIGLGNEQFF.

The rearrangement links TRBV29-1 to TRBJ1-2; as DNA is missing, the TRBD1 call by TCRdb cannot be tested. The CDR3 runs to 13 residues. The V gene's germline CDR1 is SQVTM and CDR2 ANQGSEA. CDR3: CSVPGQGLGGYTF.

The CDR3 region is CASSLETLGSFNEKLFF. This chain connects TRBV7-9 to TRBJ1-4. The germline gives CDR1 SEHNR, CDR2 FQNEAQ (reference sequence). This CDR3 has 17 residues.

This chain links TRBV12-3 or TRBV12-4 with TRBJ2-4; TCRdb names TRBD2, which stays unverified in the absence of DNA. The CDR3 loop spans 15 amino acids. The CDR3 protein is CASSLRTSRENIQYF.

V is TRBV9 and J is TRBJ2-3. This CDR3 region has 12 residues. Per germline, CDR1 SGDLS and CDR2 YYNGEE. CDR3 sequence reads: CASSDRPDTQYF.

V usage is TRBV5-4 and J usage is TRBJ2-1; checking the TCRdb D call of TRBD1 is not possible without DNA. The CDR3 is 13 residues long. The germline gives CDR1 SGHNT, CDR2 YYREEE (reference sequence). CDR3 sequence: CASSSRQGQPQFF. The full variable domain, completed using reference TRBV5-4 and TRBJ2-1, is ETGVTQSPTHLIKTRGQQVTLRCSSQSGHNTVSWYQQALGQGPQFIFQYYREEENGRGNFPPRFSGLQFPNYSSELNVNALELDDSALYLCASSSRQGQPQFFGPGTRLTVL.

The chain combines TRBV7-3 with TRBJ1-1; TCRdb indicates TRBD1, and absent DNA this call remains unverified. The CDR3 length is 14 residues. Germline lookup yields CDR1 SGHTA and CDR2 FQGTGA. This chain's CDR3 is CASQFTGTDTEAFF.

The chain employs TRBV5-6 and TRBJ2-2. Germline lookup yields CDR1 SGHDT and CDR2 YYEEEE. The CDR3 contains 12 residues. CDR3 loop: CASSLSVGELFF. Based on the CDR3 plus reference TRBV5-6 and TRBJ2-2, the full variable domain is DAGVTQSPTHLIKTRGQQVTLRCSPKSGHDTVSWYQQALGQGPQFIFQYYEEEERQRGNFPDRFSGHQFPNYSSELNVNALLLGDSALYLCASSLSVGELFFGEGSRLTVL.

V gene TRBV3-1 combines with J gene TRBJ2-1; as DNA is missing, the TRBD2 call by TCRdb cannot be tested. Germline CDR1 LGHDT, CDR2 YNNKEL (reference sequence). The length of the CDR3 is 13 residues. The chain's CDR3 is CASSQDLAGGPFF.

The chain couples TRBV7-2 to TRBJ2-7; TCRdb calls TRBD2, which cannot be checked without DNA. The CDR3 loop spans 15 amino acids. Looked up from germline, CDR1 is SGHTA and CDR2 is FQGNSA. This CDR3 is CASSAGTSGIYEQYF. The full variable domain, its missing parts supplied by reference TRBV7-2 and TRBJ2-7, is GAGVSQSPSNKVTEKGKDVELRCDPISGHTALYWYRQSLGQGLEFLIYFQGNSAPDKSGLPSDRFSAERTGGSVSTLTIQRTQQEDSAVYLCASSAGTSGIYEQYFGPGTRLTVT.

CDR3: CSARKDYNSPLHF. The chain is built from TRBV20-1 and TRBJ1-6. Per the germline V gene, CDR1 is DFQATT and CDR2 is SNEGSKA (reference sequence). The CDR3 spans 13 residues.

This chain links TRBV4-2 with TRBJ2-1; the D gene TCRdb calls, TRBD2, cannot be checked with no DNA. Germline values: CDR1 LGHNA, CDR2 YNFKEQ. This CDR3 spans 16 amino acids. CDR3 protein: CASSQALTSGSDEQFF.

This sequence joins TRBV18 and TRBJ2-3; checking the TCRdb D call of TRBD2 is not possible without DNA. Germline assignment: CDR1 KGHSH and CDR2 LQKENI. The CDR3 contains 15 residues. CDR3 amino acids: CASSLMTSGTDTQYF.

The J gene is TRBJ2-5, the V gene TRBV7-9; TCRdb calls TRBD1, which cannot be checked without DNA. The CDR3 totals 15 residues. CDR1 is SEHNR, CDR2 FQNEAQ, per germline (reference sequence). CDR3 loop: CASSNYRGSQETQYF.

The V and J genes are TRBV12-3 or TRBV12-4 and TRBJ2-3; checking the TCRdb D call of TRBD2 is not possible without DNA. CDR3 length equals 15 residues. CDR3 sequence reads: CASSLVGEGRDTQYF.

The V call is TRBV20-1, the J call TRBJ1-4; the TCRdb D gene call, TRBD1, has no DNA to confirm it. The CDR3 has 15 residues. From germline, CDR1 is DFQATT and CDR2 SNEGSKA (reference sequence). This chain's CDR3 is CSAGGSQFANEKLFF.

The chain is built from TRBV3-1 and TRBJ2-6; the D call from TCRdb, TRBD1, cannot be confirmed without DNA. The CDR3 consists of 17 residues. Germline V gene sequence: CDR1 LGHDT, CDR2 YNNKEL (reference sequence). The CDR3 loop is CASSLGQTVSGANVLTF.

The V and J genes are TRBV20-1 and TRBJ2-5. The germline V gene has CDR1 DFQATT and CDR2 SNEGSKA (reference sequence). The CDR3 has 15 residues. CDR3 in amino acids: CSARDRRIPQETQYF.

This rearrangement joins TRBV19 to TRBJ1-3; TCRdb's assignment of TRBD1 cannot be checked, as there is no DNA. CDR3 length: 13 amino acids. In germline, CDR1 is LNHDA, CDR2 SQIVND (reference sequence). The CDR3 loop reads CASSWGTGNTIYF.

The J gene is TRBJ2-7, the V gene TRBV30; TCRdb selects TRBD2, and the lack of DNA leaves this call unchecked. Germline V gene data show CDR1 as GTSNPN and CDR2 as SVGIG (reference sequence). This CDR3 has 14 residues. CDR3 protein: CAWSERGRVGEQYF.

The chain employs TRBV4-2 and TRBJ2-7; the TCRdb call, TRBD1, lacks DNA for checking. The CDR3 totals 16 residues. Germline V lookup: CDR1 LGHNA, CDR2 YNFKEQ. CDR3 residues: CASSPPRGSNFDEQYF.

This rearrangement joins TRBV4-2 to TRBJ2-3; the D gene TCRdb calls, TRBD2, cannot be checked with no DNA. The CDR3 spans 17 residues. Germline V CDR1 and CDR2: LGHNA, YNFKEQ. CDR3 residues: CASSQVRLAVSTDTQYF.

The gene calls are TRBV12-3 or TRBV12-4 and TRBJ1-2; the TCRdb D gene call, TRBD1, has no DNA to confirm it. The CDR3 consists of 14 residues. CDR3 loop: CASSRVQGADGYTF.

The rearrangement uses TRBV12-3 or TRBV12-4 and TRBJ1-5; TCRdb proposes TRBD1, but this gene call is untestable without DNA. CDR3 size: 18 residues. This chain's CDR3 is CASSFQGGPGWSNQPQHF.

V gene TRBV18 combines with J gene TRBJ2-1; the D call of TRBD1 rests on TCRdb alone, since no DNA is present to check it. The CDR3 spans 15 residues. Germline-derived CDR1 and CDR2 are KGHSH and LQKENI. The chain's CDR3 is CASSSGPHDRDEQFF.